Listed here are 5 T cell receptor beta chains from one sample, sequenced in a study of cytomegalovirus exposure and HLA in healthy donors. PCR used 60 Vbeta primers and 13 Jbeta primers. Using immunoSEQ multiplex PCR, the repertoire was profiled, and TCRdb retains in-frame clones only, with some absent. The profile shows about 120,000 clones, approximately 74% of them singletons. The source material was PBMCs. All receptors derive from a woman aged 50 to 60 in good health and CMV-seropositive.

This clone was counted a few times. The rearrangement joins TRBV28 to TRBJ1-5; 9 bases match TRBD1. Germline V gives CDR1 MDHEN, CDR2 SYDVKM. This CDR3 has 17 residues. V lost 3 bases and J lost 6; bases outside the gene matches: 12. The CDR3 is CASSFGTGNSGGQPQHF. As DNA, the CDR3 is TGTGCCAGCAGTTTCGGGACAGGGAACTCTGGGGGTCAGCCCCAGCATTTT.

The CDR3 loop reads CASSFTGQGNSPLHF. The DNA of the CDR3 is TGCGCCAGCAGCTTTACGGGACAGGGAAATTCACCCCTCCACTTT. The genes are TRBV5-1 and TRBJ1-6, with 9 bases aligning to TRBD1. This CDR3 has 15 amino acids. CDR1 and CDR2 (germline): SGHRS, YFSETQ. The junction had 4 bases not matched to a gene; V was cut back by 2 bases and J by 7 bases.

The V call is TRBV28, the J call TRBJ1-1; 10 bases match TRBD1. This CDR3 is built from 19 residues. Per germline, CDR1 MDHEN and CDR2 SYDVKM. With V trimmed by 5 bases and J by 0 bases, 15 bases remained unmatched. CDR3 sequence reads: CASSPTGQGLFLMNTEAFF. CDR3 bases: TGTGCCAGCAGTCCGACGGGACAGGGGCTTTTTCTCATGAACACTGAAGCTTTCTTT.

This chain joins TRBV19 and TRBJ2-2; D remains ambiguous. The germline V and J ends were trimmed by 4 bases and 8 bases, with 5 bases remaining between them. This CDR3 has 11 residues. Germline assignment: CDR1 LNHDA and CDR2 SQIVND (reference sequence). The CDR3 DNA reads as TGTGCCAGTAGTAAGGAGGGGGAGCTGTTTTTT. Its protein product is CASSKEGELFF.

The chain couples TRBV25-1 to TRBJ2-1, with a possible D match to TRBD2 (5 bases). Deletions cut 4 bases from V and 7 bases from J, with 17 bases between. Germline V gene sequence: CDR1 MGHDK, CDR2 SYGVNS. The CDR3 length is 15 residues. This CDR3 reads CASSGYTGSGNEQFF. The CDR3 nucleotides read TGTGCCAGCAGTGGATATACGGGGAGTGGGAATGAGCAGTTCTTC.